The sequence of this T cell receptor (beta chain) was determined in a study of T cell responses to AZD1222 COVID-19 vaccine. Second-dose recipients at about 4 or about 12 weeks were treated as one pooled group. Regarding the study as a whole: The study sampled repertoires only after the peak T cell response. Donors in the cohort were predominantly white British and more often female, and clonal diversity was possibly underestimated. CD4 TCRs covered the whole spike, strongest at regions 160-218 and 743-854.

Deletions cut 6 bases from V and 5 bases from J, with 14 bases between. Germline lookup yields CDR1 LNHDA and CDR2 SQIVND (reference sequence). The length of the CDR3 is 14 residues. TCRdb's copy holds only in-frame clones and misses some; the assay was immunoSEQ multiplex PCR. The sample consists of approximately 93,000 clones, roughly 90% of them appearing once. This clone was recorded only once. Its specificity is unknown. This chain joins TRBV19 and TRBJ2-1, with a possible D match to TRBD2 (5 bases). The sequence derives from an adult who received the AZD1222 COVID-19 vaccine. The specimen comprised peripheral blood, sampled 28 days after the second AZD1222 dose. The CDR3 here is CASRDWERNNEQFF. CDR3 coding DNA: TGTGCCAGTAGGGACTGGGAGCGTAACAATGAGCAGTTCTTC.